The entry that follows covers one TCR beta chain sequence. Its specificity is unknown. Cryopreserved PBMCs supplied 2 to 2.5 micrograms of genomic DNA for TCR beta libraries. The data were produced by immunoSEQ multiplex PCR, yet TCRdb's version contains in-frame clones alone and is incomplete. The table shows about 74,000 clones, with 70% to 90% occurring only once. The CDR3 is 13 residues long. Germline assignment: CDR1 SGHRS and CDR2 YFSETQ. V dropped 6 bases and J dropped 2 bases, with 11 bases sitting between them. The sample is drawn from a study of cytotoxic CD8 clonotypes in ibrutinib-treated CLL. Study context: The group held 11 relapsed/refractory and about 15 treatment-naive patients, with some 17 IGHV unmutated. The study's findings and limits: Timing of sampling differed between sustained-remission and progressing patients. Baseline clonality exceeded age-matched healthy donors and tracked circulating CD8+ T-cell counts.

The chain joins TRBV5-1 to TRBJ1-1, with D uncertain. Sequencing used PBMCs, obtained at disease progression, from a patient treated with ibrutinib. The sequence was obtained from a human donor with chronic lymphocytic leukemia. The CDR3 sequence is CASKGSDNTEAFF. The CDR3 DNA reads TGCGCCAGCAAAGGGTCGGACAACACTGAAGCTTTCTTT.